The table lists the clone carrying this TCR beta chain with a few counts. The data derive from a study of radiotherapy plus CTLA-4 blockade in lung cancer. TCRdb keeps only in-frame clones here, not all; method: immunoSEQ multiplex PCR. Here the sample spans 56,000 or so clones, approximately 79% being singletons. Germline V gives CDR1 KGHSH, CDR2 LQKENI. The CDR3 sequence is 14 residues long. Deletions cut 2 bases from V and 4 bases from J, with 11 bases between. The sequencing here drew on peripheral blood, taken from a patient treated with radiotherapy plus ipilimumab. This chain uses TRBV18 with TRBJ1-1; a weak D match, TRBD1 (5 bases). The TCR sequence derives from a human donor with non-small cell lung cancer who had a partial response to radiotherapy plus ipilimumab. This CDR3 reads CASSPGQGVTEAFF. The CDR3 bases are TGTGCCAGCTCACCAGGGCAGGGCGTCACTGAAGCTTTCTTT.